Listed here is a single T cell receptor beta chain. The data were obtained in a study of patients and donors after allogeneic stem cell transplantation. The CDR3 is 15 residues long. CDR1 is SGHVS, CDR2 FQNEAQ, per germline. The V segment lost 5 bases and the J segment 3 bases; nucleotides outside the gene matches: 4. TCRdb ran MiXCR on the RT-PCR reads and lists one entry per CDR3 protein. The sample includes about a million distinct CDR3 sequences, 18% of them seen just once. V usage is TRBV7-8 and J usage is TRBJ2-1; TRBD2 aligns across 10 bases. The clonotype comes from a human donor who was either an allogeneic HSCT recipient or a stem cell or donor lymphocyte infusion donor (not recorded which). It is not recorded whose cells these are; they may come from a transplant donor. Sequences were obtained from blood, either unsorted or a sorted T cell fraction (not recorded which). For the CDR3, the DNA is TGTGCCAGCAGCCTGACTAGCGGGCACTACAATGAGCAGTTCTTC. Protein product: CASSLTSGHYNEQFF.